These T cell receptor beta chains were read from a single sample in a study of blood T cell repertoires in COVID-19. Only in-frame clones appear in the TCRdb table, and some are missing; sequencing was by immunoSEQ multiplex PCR. The profile shows roughly 200,000 clones, 87% of them singletons. The sample taken for sequencing was PBMCs or T cells enriched from blood (not recorded which). The receptors stem from a man between 18 and 35 years old with acute COVID-19. The CDR3 runs from the conserved cysteine through the conserved F or W. The order of the fields is CDR3 protein, CDR3 DNA, clone size, J gene, D gene, CDR3 length, V gene. D genes are given only for firm matches. Clone sizes are given selectively: once, few, many, or a class where the clone is expanded.

cdr3_aa: CASSKGQGVTGELFF
cdr3_nt: TGTGCCAGCAGCAAGGGACAGGGGGTCACCGGGGAGCTGTTTTTT
clone_size: .
j_call: TRBJ2-2
d_call: TRBD1
cdr3_length: 15
v_call: TRBV5-4

cdr3_aa: CASSLVSSGNNEQFF
cdr3_nt: TGTGCCAGCAGCTTAGTTTCTAGCGGGAACAATGAGCAGTTCTTC
clone_size: .
j_call: TRBJ2-1
d_call: TRBD2
cdr3_length: 15
v_call: TRBV11-2

cdr3_aa: CASGFWEGISYNEQFF
cdr3_nt: TGTGCTAGTGGTTTCTGGGAGGGCATCTCCTACAATGAGCAGTTCTTC
clone_size: .
j_call: TRBJ2-1
d_call: TRBD2
cdr3_length: 16
v_call: TRBV12-5

cdr3_aa: CATLGPGVAFF
cdr3_nt: TGTGCCACCCTGGGTCCAGGGGTAGCTTTCTTT
clone_size: .
j_call: TRBJ1-1
d_call: .
cdr3_length: 11
v_call: TRBV19

cdr3_aa: CATSDLAAPQETQYF
cdr3_nt: TGTGCCACCAGTGATTTGGCGGCACCACAAGAGACCCAGTACTTC
clone_size: .
j_call: TRBJ2-5
d_call: .
cdr3_length: 15
v_call: TRBV24-1

cdr3_aa: CASSSGPGLALYNEQFF
cdr3_nt: TGTGCCAGCAGTTCCGGACCTGGGCTAGCCCTCTACAATGAGCAGTTCTTC
clone_size: .
j_call: TRBJ2-1
d_call: .
cdr3_length: 17
v_call: TRBV28

cdr3_aa: CASSYRDRVYYGYTF
cdr3_nt: TGTGCCAGCTCCTACCGGGACAGGGTATACTATGGCTACACCTTC
clone_size: .
j_call: TRBJ1-2
d_call: TRBD1
cdr3_length: 15
v_call: TRBV7-9

cdr3_aa: CASSHSPTGGYEQYF
cdr3_nt: TGTGCCAGCAGCCATTCCCCCACAGGGGGCTACGAGCAGTACTTC
clone_size: once
j_call: TRBJ2-7
d_call: TRBD1
cdr3_length: 15
v_call: TRBV3-1/TRBV3-2

cdr3_aa: CASSMTGPLNQPQHF
cdr3_nt: TGTGCCAGTAGTATGACAGGGCCCCTCAATCAGCCCCAGCATTTT
clone_size: once
j_call: TRBJ1-5
d_call: TRBD1
cdr3_length: 15
v_call: TRBV19

cdr3_aa: CSASRQDTTGELFF
cdr3_nt: TGCAGTGCTAGTCGACAGGACACGACCGGGGAGCTGTTTTTT
clone_size: .
j_call: TRBJ2-2
d_call: .
cdr3_length: 14
v_call: TRBV20-1

cdr3_aa: CAWTPGQQGHNVGNTIYF
cdr3_nt: TGTGCCTGGACCCCGGGACAACAGGGGCATAATGTCGGAAACACCATATATTTT
clone_size: .
j_call: TRBJ1-3
d_call: TRBD1
cdr3_length: 18
v_call: TRBV30

cdr3_aa: CASSLGDEAFF
cdr3_nt: TGTGCCAGCAGCTTAGGCGATGAAGCTTTCTTT
clone_size: few
j_call: TRBJ1-1
d_call: .
cdr3_length: 11
v_call: TRBV7-9

cdr3_aa: CASSQDKSTGTGVNTEAFF
cdr3_nt: TGCGCCAGCAGCCAAGATAAATCGACCGGGACAGGGGTGAACACTGAAGCTTTCTTT
clone_size: .
j_call: TRBJ1-1
d_call: TRBD1
cdr3_length: 19
v_call: TRBV4-3

cdr3_aa: CASSRRGDGNTIYF
cdr3_nt: TGTGCCAGCAGTCGCCGGGGGGACGGAAACACCATATATTTT
clone_size: .
j_call: TRBJ1-3
d_call: .
cdr3_length: 14
v_call: TRBV3-1/TRBV3-2

cdr3_aa: CASSSEGDGPQHF
cdr3_nt: TGTGCCAGCAGCTCAGAGGGTGACGGGCCCCAGCATTTT
clone_size: .
j_call: TRBJ1-5
d_call: .
cdr3_length: 13
v_call: TRBV7-8

cdr3_aa: CASSELQSDTQYF
cdr3_nt: TGTGCCAGCAGCGAATTACAGTCAGATACGCAGTATTTT
clone_size: once
j_call: TRBJ2-3
d_call: .
cdr3_length: 13
v_call: TRBV9

cdr3_aa: CASSLADNEQFF
cdr3_nt: TGTGCCAGCAGCCTAGCCGACAATGAGCAGTTCTTC
clone_size: once
j_call: TRBJ2-1
d_call: .
cdr3_length: 12
v_call: TRBV7-8

cdr3_aa: CAIRLDTNHYEQYF
cdr3_nt: TGTGCCATCAGATTGGACACCAACCACTACGAGCAGTACTTC
clone_size: .
j_call: TRBJ2-7
d_call: .
cdr3_length: 14
v_call: TRBV10-3

cdr3_aa: CASSRLAGADTQYF
cdr3_nt: TGTGCCAGCAGCAGGCTAGCGGGAGCAGATACGCAGTATTTT
clone_size: .
j_call: TRBJ2-3
d_call: TRBD2
cdr3_length: 14
v_call: TRBV5-4

cdr3_aa: CASSAGLAGGGEQFF
cdr3_nt: TGTGCCAGCAGTGCCGGACTAGCGGGAGGTGGGGAGCAGTTCTTC
clone_size: .
j_call: TRBJ2-1
d_call: TRBD2
cdr3_length: 15
v_call: TRBV5-4

cdr3_aa: CASSLEGVTQYF
cdr3_nt: TGTGCCAGCAGCCTCGAGGGGGTTACGCAGTATTTT
clone_size: .
j_call: TRBJ2-3
d_call: .
cdr3_length: 12
v_call: TRBV11-2

cdr3_aa: CASRGLRGGNEQFF
cdr3_nt: TGCGCCAGCAGGGGCCTAAGGGGCGGAAATGAGCAGTTCTTC
clone_size: .
j_call: TRBJ2-1
d_call: .
cdr3_length: 14
v_call: TRBV5-1

cdr3_aa: CASSLYGPSYEQYF
cdr3_nt: TGTGCCAGCAGTTTATACGGTCCTTCCTACGAGCAGTACTTC
clone_size: .
j_call: TRBJ2-7
d_call: .
cdr3_length: 14
v_call: TRBV27

cdr3_aa: CASSDKANTEAFF
cdr3_nt: TGTGCCAGCAGTGATAAAGCGAACACTGAAGCTTTCTTT
clone_size: once
j_call: TRBJ1-1
d_call: .
cdr3_length: 13
v_call: TRBV6-1

cdr3_aa: CASSQGGNSPLHF
cdr3_nt: TGCGCCAGCAGCCAGGGAGGGAACTCACCCCTCCACTTT
clone_size: .
j_call: TRBJ1-6
d_call: .
cdr3_length: 13
v_call: TRBV4-1

cdr3_aa: CASSVSKGVALHF
cdr3_nt: TGTGCCAGCAGTGTCTCCAAGGGGGTTGCCCTCCACTTT
clone_size: .
j_call: TRBJ1-6
d_call: .
cdr3_length: 13
v_call: TRBV2

cdr3_aa: CASSFGLAGGTYEQYF
cdr3_nt: TGTGCCAGCAGTTTCGGACTAGCGGGAGGGACCTACGAGCAGTACTTC
clone_size: .
j_call: TRBJ2-7
d_call: TRBD2
cdr3_length: 16
v_call: TRBV27

cdr3_aa: CASSLEQGGSYEQYF
cdr3_nt: TGCGCCAGCAGCTTGGAACAGGGCGGGTCCTACGAGCAGTACTTC
clone_size: .
j_call: TRBJ2-7
d_call: .
cdr3_length: 15
v_call: TRBV5-1

cdr3_aa: CAWRGQGTGELFF
cdr3_nt: TGTGCCTGGAGGGGACAGGGCACCGGGGAGCTGTTTTTT
clone_size: .
j_call: TRBJ2-2
d_call: TRBD1
cdr3_length: 13
v_call: TRBV30

cdr3_aa: CAIGGEGTMGYNEQFF
cdr3_nt: TGTGCCATCGGGGGAGAGGGGACTATGGGCTACAATGAGCAGTTCTTC
clone_size: .
j_call: TRBJ2-1
d_call: TRBD2
cdr3_length: 16
v_call: TRBV10-3